These 14 T cell receptor beta chains came from one sample sequenced in a study of cytomegalovirus exposure and HLA in healthy donors. The PCR used 60 Vbeta and 13 Jbeta primers. Clones were sequenced by immunoSEQ multiplex PCR, and TCRdb holds only the in-frame ones, with some missing. The sample consists of approximately 90,000 clones, approximately 57% of them appearing once. Material: PBMCs. These receptor sequences come from a woman in her twenties or thirties in good health and CMV-seronegative.

This clone was counted between two and nine times. The chain recombines TRBV4-1 with TRBJ2-7, with D tentatively TRBD2 (5 bases). Germline values: CDR1 MGHRA, CDR2 YSYEKL. CDR3 length equals 16 residues. The germline V and J ends were trimmed by 0 bases and 2 bases, with 14 bases remaining between them. The CDR3 here is CASSQEDVGVPYEQYF. Here the CDR3 DNA reads TGCGCCAGCAGCCAAGAGGATGTCGGGGTCCCCTACGAGCAGTACTTC.

This clone showed up just a few times. This chain uses TRBV9 with TRBJ1-4, with 7 positions matching TRBD1. CDR3 length: 15 residues. The V segment lost 3 bases and the J segment 8 bases; nucleotides outside the gene matches: 10. Germline-derived CDR1 and CDR2 are SGDLS and YYNGEE. The CDR3 here is CASSEGDSRMEKLFF. For the CDR3, the DNA is TGTGCCAGCAGCGAGGGGGACAGCCGAATGGAAAAACTGTTTTTT. The whole variable domain, remainder taken from reference TRBV9 and TRBJ1-4, is DSGVTQTPKHLITATGQRVTLRCSPRSGDLSVYWYQQSLDQGLQFLIQYYNGEERAKGNILERFSAQQFPDLHSELNLSSLELGDSALYFCASSEGDSRMEKLFFGSGTQLSVL.

V is TRBV29-1 and J is TRBJ1-5, with D unclear. V was clipped by 6 bases and J by 5 bases, with 17 bases between them. The germline gives CDR1 SQVTM, CDR2 ANQGSEA. This CDR3 has 14 residues. Here the CDR3 DNA reads TGCAGCGTCGCAGAGGCGGGAAAAGATCAGCCCCAGCATTTT. Its translation is CSVAEAGKDQPQHF.

V and J are TRBV11-1 and TRBJ1-1; D unclear. The CDR3 consists of 13 residues. Germline-derived CDR1 and CDR2 are SGHAT and FQDESV (reference sequence). Trimming left V 5 bases short and J 1 base short, with 8 bases between. DNA of the CDR3: TGTGCCAGCAGCCCCACAGAGAACACTGAAGCTTTCTTT. This sequence encodes CASSPTENTEAFF.

V is TRBV5-1 and J is TRBJ2-1, with 7 positions matching TRBD2. CDR1 is SGHRS and CDR2 is YFSETQ in the germline V gene. There are 15 residues in the CDR3. The V and J ends lost 0 bases and 6 bases, in that order; junction bases with no gene match: 6. CDR3 nucleotide sequence: TGCGCCAGCAGCTTGGGAGCGGGGTCCGCCAATGAGCAGTTCTTC. Protein: CASSLGAGSANEQFF. Looking up the rest from reference TRBV5-1 and TRBJ2-1 gives the full variable domain: KAGVTQTPRYLIKTRGQQVTLSCSPISGHRSVSWYQQTPGQGLQFLFEYFSETQRNKGNFPGRFSGRQFSNSRSEMNVSTLELGDSALYLCASSLGAGSANEQFFGPGTRLTVL.

J is TRBJ1-5 and V is TRBV2; 7 nucleotides agree with TRBD1. This CDR3 has 14 residues. J was trimmed by 5 bases and V by 7 bases; bases with no gene match: 8. Germline V gene sequence: CDR1 SNHLY, CDR2 FYNNEI. This chain's CDR3 is CASTPTGADQPQHF. For the CDR3, the DNA is TGTGCCAGCACTCCTACAGGGGCCGATCAGCCCCAGCATTTT.

This chain connects TRBV5-1 to TRBJ2-7; D unclear. Trimming left V 1 base short and J 5 bases short, with 16 bases between. CDR3 length: 15 amino acids. Germline CDR1 is SGHRS and CDR2 is YFSETQ. CDR3 DNA sequence: TGCGCCAGCAGCTTGAGTTTGCGTATCGCTAACGAGCAGTACTTC. This gives the protein CASSLSLRIANEQYF.

This clone was seen a few times. This chain links TRBV7-9 with TRBJ2-7; D may be TRBD1 (6 bases). The V gene's germline CDR1 is SEHNR and CDR2 FQNEAQ (reference sequence). This CDR3 region has 14 residues. Between the trimmed V and J ends, which lost 3 bases and 0 bases, there was a span of 9 bases. This chain's CDR3 is CASSFWDNSYEQYF. The CDR3 DNA follows: TGTGCCAGCAGCTTTTGGGACAACTCCTACGAGCAGTACTTC.

The chain employs TRBV27 and TRBJ2-7, with 9 bases identical to TRBD2. The CDR3 totals 14 residues. Germline CDR1 reads MNHEY; CDR2 reads SMNVEV (reference sequence). J lost 2 bases, V lost 3 bases, and 2 bases had no gene match. The CDR3 loop is CASSFLAGPYEQYF. The CDR3 region has the DNA TGTGCCAGCAGTTTTCTAGCGGGGCCCTACGAGCAGTACTTC.

The rearrangement joins TRBV5-1 to TRBJ1-2; D is unclear. Trimming left V 1 base short and J 3 bases short, with 10 bases between. The CDR3 runs 14 residues. CDR1 and CDR2 (germline): SGHRS, YFSETQ. CDR3 nucleotides: TGCGCCAGCAGCTTGACCACACGGGACTATGGCTACACCTTC. Its protein is CASSLTTRDYGYTF.

CDR3 DNA: TGTGCCAGCAGTCCACGGTTTACGAGCGAGCAGTACTTC. Translation gives CASSPRFTSEQYF. This chain links TRBV28 with TRBJ2-7, with D hard to call. Germline-derived CDR1 and CDR2 are MDHEN and SYDVKM. Between the trimmed V and J ends, which lost 5 bases and 6 bases, there was a span of 14 bases. This CDR3 is built from 13 residues.

The rearrangement uses TRBV5-1 and TRBJ2-5; D may be TRBD2 (5 bases). This CDR3 is 12 amino acids long. CDR1 and CDR2 from the germline V gene are SGHRS and YFSETQ. V was cut by 5 bases and J by 4 bases, with 9 bases left in between. CDR3 DNA sequence: TGCGCCAGCAGACGGGATCTAGAGACCCAGTACTTC. It codes for CASRRDLETQYF.

J is TRBJ1-2 and V is TRBV2; no clear D. This CDR3 region has 17 residues. Germline assignment: CDR1 SNHLY and CDR2 FYNNEI. Trimming left V 6 bases short and J 8 bases short, with 28 bases between. The CDR3 spells CASRKIFRGLAIQGYTF. As DNA, the CDR3 is TGTGCCAGCAGGAAGATTTTTAGAGGGTTGGCCATCCAGGGCTACACCTTC.

The chain's CDR3 is CATWAQGSNEKLFF. The CDR3, as DNA: TGCGCCACCTGGGCCCAGGGTTCTAATGAAAAACTGTTTTTT. V and J are TRBV10-2 and TRBJ1-4, with TRBD1 as a possible D gene (5 bases). V was cut by 10 bases and J by 3 bases, with 15 bases left in between. Germline CDR1 is WSHSY and CDR2 is SAAADI. The CDR3 sequence is 14 residues long.